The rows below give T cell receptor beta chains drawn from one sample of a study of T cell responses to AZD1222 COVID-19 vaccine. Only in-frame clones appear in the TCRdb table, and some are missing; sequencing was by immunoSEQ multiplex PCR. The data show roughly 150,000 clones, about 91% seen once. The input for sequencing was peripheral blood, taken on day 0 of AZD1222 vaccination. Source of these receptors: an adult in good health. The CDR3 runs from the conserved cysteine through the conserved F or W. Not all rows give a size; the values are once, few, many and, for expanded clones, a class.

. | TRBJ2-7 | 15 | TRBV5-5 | CASSFGGQGTNEQYF
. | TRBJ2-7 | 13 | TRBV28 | CASSFSGGLEQYF
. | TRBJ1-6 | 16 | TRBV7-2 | CASSLVLTGSNSPLHF
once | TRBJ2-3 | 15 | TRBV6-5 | CASSPRTGTADTQYF
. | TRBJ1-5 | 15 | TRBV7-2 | CASSLAGQSHQPQHF
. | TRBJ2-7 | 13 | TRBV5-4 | CASSFEPLGEQYF
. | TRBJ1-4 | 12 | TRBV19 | CASTRVDEKLFF
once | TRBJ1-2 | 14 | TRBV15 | CATSTAGRRGGYTF
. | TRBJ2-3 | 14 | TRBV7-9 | CAGQAGLSTDTQYF
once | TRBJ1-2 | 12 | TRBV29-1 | CSVGGTGYGYTF
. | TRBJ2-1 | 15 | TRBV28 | CASSLPLGQHNEQFF
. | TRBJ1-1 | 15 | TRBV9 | CASSLMGEGGTEAFF
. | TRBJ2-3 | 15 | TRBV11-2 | CASSLSAGRTDTQYF
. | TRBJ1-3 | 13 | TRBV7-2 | CASSLDETATIYF
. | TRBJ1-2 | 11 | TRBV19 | CARPDAYGYTF
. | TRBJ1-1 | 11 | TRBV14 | CASSQGPEAFF
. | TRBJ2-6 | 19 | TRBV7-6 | CASSQRTPNMASGANVLTF
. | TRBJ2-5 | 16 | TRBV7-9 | CASSLAEAGGRRGQYF
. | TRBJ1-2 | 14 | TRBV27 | CASSPRDIIGGYTF
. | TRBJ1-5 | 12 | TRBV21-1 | CASKEGNQPQHF
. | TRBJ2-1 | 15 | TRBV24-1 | CATSDYGGSYNEQFF
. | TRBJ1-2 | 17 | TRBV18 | CASSPTPPTGTNYGYTF
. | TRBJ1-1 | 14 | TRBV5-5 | CASRRSTRNTEAFF
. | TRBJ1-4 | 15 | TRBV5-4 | CASSGRTGENEKLFF
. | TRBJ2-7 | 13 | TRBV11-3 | CASSLAKTGEQYF
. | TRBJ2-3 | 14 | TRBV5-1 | CASSSGAGPDTQYF
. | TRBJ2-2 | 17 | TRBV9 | CASSVAEGGPGTGELFF
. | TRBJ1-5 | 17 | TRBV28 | CASSLAPRHYSNQPQHF
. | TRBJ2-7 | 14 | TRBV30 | CAWRAPDSAYEQYF
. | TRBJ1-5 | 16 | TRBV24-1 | CATSDSGSGTNQPQHF
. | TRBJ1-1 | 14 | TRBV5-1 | CASSFSTTNTEAFF
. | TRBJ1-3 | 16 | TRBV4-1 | CASSPQASEAGNTIYF
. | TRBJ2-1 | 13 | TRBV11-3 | CASSLDWQNEQFF
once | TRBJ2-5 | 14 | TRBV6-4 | CASAYGIIRETQYF
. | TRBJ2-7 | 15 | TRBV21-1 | CARAKGAGETYEQYF
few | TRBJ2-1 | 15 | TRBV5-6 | CASSFDYSPNLEQFF
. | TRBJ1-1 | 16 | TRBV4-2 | CASSQDMRGANTEAFF
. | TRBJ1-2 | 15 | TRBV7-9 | CASSLYVILRDGYTF
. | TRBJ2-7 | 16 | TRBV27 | CASSASVTGAWDEQYF
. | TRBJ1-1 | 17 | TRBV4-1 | CASSQEEGATSFSKAFF
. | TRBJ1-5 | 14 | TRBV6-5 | CASSYSFNNQPQHF
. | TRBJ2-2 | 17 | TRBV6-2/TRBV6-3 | CASSYGRQGAYTGELFF
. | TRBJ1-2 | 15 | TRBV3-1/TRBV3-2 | CASSQVLTGGRGYTF
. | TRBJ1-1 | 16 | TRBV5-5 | CASSLRGAVVNTEAFF
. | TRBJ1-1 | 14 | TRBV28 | CASSLRTMNTEAFF
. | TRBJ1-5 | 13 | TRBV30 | CAWRGQGNQPQHF
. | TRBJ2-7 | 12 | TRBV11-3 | CASGTSSHEQYF
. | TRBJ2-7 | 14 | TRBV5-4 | CASSSERGSYEQYF
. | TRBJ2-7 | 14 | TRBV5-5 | CASSFPGVGYEQYF
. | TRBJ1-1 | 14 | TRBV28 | CASREDRGFTEAFF
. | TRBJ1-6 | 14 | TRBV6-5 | CASSSVAVNSPLHF